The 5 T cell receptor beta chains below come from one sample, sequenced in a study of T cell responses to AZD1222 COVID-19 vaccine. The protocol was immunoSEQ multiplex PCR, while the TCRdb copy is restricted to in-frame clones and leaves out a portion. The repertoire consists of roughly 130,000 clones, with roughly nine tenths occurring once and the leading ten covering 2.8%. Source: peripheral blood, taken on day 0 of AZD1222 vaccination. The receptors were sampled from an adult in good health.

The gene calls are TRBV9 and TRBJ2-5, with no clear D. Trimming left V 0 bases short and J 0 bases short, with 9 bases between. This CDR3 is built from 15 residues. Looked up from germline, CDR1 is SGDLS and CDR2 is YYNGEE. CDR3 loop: CASSVGTAYQETQYF. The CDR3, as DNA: TGTGCCAGCAGCGTAGGGACCGCTTACCAAGAGACCCAGTACTTC.

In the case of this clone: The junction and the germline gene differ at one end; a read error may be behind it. The CDR3 region is CASSLDPVNTEAFF. The CDR3 nucleotides are TGTGCCAGCAGTTTGGACCCAGTTAACACTGAAGCTTTCTTT. This rearrangement joins TRBV5-4 to TRBJ1-1; unclear D gene. The length of the CDR3 is 14 residues. In germline, CDR1 is SGHNT, CDR2 YYREEE (reference sequence).

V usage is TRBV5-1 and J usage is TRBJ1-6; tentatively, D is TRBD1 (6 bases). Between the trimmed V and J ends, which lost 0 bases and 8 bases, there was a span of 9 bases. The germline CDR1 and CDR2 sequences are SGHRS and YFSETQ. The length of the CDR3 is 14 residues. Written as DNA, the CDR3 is TGCGCCAGCAGCTTGGGGGACACGGATTCACCCCTCCACTTT. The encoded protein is CASSLGDTDSPLHF.

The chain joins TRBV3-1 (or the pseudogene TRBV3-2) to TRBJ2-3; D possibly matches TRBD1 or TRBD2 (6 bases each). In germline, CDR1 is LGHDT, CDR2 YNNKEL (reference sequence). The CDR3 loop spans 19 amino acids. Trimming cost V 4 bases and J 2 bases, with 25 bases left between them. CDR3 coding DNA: TGTGCCAGCAGCCCTCGGGGAGAGAAGCGAAGGGGGGTCACAGATACGCAGTATTTT. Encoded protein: CASSPRGEKRRGVTDTQYF.

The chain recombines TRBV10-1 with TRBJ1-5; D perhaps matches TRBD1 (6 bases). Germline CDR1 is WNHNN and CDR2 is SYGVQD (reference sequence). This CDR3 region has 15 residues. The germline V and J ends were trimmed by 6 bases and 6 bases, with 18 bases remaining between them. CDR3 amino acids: CASRGGKAVGQPQHF. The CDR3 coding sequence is TGCGCCAGCAGGGGGGGCAAGGCGGTCGGTCAGCCCCAGCATTTT.